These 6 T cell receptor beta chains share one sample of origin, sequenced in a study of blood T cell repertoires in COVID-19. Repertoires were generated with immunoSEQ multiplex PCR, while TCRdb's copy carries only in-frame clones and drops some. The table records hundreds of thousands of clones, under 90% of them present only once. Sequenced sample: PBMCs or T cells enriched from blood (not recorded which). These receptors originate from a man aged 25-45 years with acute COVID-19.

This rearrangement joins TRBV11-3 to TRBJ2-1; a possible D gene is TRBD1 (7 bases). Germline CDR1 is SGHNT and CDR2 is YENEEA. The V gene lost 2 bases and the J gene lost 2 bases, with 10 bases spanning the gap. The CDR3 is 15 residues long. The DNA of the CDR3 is TGTGCCAGCAGCTTACTCAGGGGGGCCTACAATGAGCAGTTCTTC. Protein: CASSLLRGAYNEQFF.

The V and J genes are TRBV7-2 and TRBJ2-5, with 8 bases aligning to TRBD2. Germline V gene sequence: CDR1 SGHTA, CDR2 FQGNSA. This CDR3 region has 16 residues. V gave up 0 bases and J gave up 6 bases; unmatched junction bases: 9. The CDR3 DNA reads TGTGCCAGCAGCTTAGCGCGCCCGGGGGGGCCGAAGACCCAGTACTTC. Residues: CASSLARPGGPKTQYF.

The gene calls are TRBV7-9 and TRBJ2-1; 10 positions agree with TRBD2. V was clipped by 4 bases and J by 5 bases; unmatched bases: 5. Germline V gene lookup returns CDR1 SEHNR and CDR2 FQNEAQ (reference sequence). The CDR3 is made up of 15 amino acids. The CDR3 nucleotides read TGTGCCAGCAGCTCCGGGACTAGCGCACACAATGAGCAGTTCTTC. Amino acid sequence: CASSSGTSAHNEQFF.

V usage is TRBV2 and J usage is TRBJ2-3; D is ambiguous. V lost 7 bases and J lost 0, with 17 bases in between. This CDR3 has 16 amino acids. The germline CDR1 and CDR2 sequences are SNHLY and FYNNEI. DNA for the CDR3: TGTGCCAGCATAGTCGGGTTCGGTAAAAGCACAGATACGCAGTATTTT. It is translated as CASIVGFGKSTDTQYF.

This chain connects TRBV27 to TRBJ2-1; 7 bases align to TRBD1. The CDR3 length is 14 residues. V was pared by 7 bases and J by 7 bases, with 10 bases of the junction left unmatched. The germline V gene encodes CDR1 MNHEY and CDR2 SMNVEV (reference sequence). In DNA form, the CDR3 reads TGTGCCAGCATTTACCCGGGACAGCCAAATGAGCAGTTCTTC. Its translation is CASIYPGQPNEQFF.

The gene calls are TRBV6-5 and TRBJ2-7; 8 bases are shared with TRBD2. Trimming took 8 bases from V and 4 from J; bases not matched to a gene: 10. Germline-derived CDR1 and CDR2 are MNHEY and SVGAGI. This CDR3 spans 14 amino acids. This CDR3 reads CASGGRAGEYEQYV. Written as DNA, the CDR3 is TGTGCCAGCGGGGGGAGAGCGGGAGAGTACGAGCAGTACGTC.